Below are 8 T cell receptor beta chains sequenced from a single sample in a study of cytomegalovirus exposure and HLA in healthy donors. The PCR was carried out with 60 Vbeta primers and 13 Jbeta primers. The data were produced by immunoSEQ multiplex PCR, yet TCRdb's version contains in-frame clones alone and is incomplete. The top ten hold 2.5% to 3.5% of the sample, which has around 150,000 clones, 76% seen once. The sequenced sample was PBMCs. The origin of the receptors is a man aged 35-49 years in good health and CMV-seronegative.

J is TRBJ2-2 and V is TRBV7-3; D gene ambiguous. This CDR3 is built from 13 residues. With 0 bases removed from V and 8 bases from J, the gap between germline ends came to 7 bases. Germline CDR1 and CDR2: SGHTA and FQGTGA. This CDR3 reads CASSLTGSGELFF. The CDR3 DNA sequence: TGTGCCAGCAGCTTAACCGGTTCTGGGGAGCTGTTTTTT.

This clone was found a few times. The rearrangement joins TRBV6-5 to TRBJ1-1; the D gene is possibly TRBD1 (6 bases). This CDR3 region has 14 residues. CDR1 and CDR2 (germline): MNHEY, SVGAGI. Between the trimmed V and J ends, which lost 7 bases and 0 bases, there was a span of 12 bases. CDR3 bases: TGTGCCAGCAAGACGGGACAAATGAACACTGAAGCTTTCTTT. The encoded protein is CASKTGQMNTEAFF.

This clone has just one count. This chain connects TRBV10-3 to TRBJ2-7, with D unresolved. The germline V gene encodes CDR1 ENHRY and CDR2 SYGVKD. CDR3 length: 15 residues. Trimming removed 7 bases from V and 0 bases from J, with 16 bases in between. CDR3 nucleotide sequence: TGTGCCATCACGTCAGGCGCCCACAGCTCCTACGAGCAGTACTTC. Protein sequence: CAITSGAHSSYEQYF.

The rearrangement uses TRBV29-1 and TRBJ2-5; 14 positions agree with TRBD2. The germline CDR1 and CDR2 sequences are SQVTM and ANQGSEA. The CDR3 runs 17 residues. V was clipped by 4 bases and J by 0 bases; unmatched bases: 7. The CDR3 bases are TGCAGCGTTGTGGGACTAGCGGGAGTAAACTACCAAGAGACCCAGTACTTC. It specifies CSVVGLAGVNYQETQYF.

V usage is TRBV28 and J usage is TRBJ2-1, with D possibly matching TRBD2 (5 bases). V dropped 5 bases and J dropped 10 bases, with 12 bases sitting between them. Looked up from germline, CDR1 is MDHEN and CDR2 is SYDVKM. This CDR3 has 12 amino acids. The CDR3 sequence is CASSPTPGEQFF. CDR3 bases: TGTGCCAGCAGTCCCACCCCGGGGGAGCAGTTCTTC.

This clone was counted between two and nine times. The chain recombines TRBV7-2 with TRBJ1-2; 9 bases agree with TRBD1. Germline values: CDR1 SGHTA, CDR2 FQGNSA. The CDR3 is made up of 14 amino acids. The V gene end was trimmed by 5 bases and the J gene end by 9 bases; junction bases not matched to a gene: 10. CDR3 bases: TGTGCCAGCAGCACCGGGACAGGGATTAAGAGCTACACCTTC. As protein: CASSTGTGIKSYTF.

The chain has TRBV2 and TRBJ2-7; TRBD2 matches 8 bases. Germline lookup yields CDR1 SNHLY and CDR2 FYNNEI. The CDR3 extends over 15 amino acids. The J segment lost 5 bases and the V segment lost 6 bases, leaving 12 bases of the junction unmatched. This CDR3 is CASRWGASGFNEQYF. Here the CDR3 DNA reads TGTGCCAGCAGATGGGGGGCTAGCGGGTTCAACGAGCAGTACTTC.

This clone was seen just once. V and J are TRBV19 and TRBJ1-4; 9 nucleotides align to TRBD1. The germline V gene has CDR1 LNHDA and CDR2 SQIVND (reference sequence). V lost 8 bases and J lost 6; bases outside the gene matches: 4. The CDR3 is made up of 13 amino acids. The CDR3 region is CASWDRAYEKLFF. The CDR3 DNA sequence: TGTGCCAGTTGGGACAGGGCTTATGAAAAACTGTTTTTT.